This TCR beta chain was recovered during a study of identical twins. Study results and limitations: The abundant beta clonotypes from cord blood had fewer insertions, and memory repertoires had none of this.

CDR1 SGHVS and CDR2 FQNEAQ come from the germline V gene. The CDR3 consists of 15 residues. With 4 bases clipped from V and 2 bases from J, the junction kept 7 bases outside the gene matches. Template switching (which added a universal primer site) was used, and cDNA carried unique molecular identifiers. TCRdb re-derived calls from the 5' RACE reads in MiXCR, one entry per CDR3 protein. The sample includes around 680,000 distinct CDR3 sequences, 8.6% seen only once; the top ten take 0.75% to 1%. On this clonotype: Its target is unknown.

This same sample was also part of a study on yellow fever vaccine responses in identical twins.

This rearrangement joins TRBV7-8 to TRBJ2-7, with 8 positions matching TRBD2. The receptor was derived from a woman aged 18-29 years in good health. What was sequenced was PBMCs. The CDR3 sequence: CASSSTSGLTYEQYF. The CDR3 nucleotides are TGTGCCAGCAGCTCCACTAGCGGACTTACCTACGAGCAGTACTTC. Full variable domain (remainder filled in from reference TRBV7-8 and TRBJ2-7): GAGVSQSPRYKVAKRGQDVALRCDPISGHVSLFWYQQALGQGPEFLTYFQNEAQLDKSGLPSDRFFAERPEGSVSTLKIQRTQQEDSAVYLCASSSTSGLTYEQYFGPGTRLTVT.